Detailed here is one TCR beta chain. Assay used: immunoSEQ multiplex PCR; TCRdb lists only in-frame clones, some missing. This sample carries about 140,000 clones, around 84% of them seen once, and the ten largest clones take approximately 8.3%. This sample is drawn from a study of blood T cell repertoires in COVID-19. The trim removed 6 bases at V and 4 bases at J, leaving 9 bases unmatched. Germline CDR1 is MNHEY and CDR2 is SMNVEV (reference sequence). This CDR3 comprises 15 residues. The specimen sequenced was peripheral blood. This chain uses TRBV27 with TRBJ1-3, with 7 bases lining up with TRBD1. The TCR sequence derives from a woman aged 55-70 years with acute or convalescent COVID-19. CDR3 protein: CASRPQGLYGNTIYF. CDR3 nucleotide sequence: TGTGCCAGCAGGCCACAGGGGCTATACGGAAACACCATATATTTT.